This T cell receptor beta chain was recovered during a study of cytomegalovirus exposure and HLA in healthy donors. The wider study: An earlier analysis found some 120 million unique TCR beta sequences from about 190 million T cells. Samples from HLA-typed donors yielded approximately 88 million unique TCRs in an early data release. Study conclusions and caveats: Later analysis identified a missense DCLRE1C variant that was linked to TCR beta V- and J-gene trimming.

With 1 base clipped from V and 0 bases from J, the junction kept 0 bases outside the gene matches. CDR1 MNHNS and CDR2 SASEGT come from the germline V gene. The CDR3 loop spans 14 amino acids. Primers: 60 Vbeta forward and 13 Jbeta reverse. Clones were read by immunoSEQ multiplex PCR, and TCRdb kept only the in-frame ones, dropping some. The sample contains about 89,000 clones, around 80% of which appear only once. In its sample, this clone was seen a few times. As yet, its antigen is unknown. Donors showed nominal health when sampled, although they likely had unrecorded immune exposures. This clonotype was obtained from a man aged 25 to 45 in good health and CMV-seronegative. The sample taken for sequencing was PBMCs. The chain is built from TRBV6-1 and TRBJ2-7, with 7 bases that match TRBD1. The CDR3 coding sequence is TGTGCCAGCAGTGAAGGGGACAGCTCCTACGAGCAGTACTTC. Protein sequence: CASSEGDSSYEQYF.